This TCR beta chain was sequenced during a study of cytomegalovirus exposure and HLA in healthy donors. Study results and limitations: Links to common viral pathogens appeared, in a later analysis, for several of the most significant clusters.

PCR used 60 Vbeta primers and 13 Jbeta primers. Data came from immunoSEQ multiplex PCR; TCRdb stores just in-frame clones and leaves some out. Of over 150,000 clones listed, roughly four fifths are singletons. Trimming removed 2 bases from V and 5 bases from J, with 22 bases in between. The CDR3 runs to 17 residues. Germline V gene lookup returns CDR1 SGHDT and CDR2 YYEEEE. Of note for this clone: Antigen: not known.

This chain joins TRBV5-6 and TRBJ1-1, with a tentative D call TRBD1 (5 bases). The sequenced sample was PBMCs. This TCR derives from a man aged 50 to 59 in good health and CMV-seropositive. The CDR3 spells CASSFGGGPLATTEAFF. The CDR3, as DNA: TGTGCCAGCAGCTTTGGGGGGGGACCGTTAGCAACAACTGAAGCTTTCTTT.